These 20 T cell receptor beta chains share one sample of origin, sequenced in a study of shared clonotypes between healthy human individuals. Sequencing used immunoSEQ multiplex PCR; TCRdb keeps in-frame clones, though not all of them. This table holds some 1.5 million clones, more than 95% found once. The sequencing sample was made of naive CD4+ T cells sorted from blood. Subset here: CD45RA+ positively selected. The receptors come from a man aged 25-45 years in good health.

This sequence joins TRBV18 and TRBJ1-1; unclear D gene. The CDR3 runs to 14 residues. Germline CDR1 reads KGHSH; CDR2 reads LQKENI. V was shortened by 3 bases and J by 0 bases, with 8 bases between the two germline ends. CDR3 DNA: TGTGCCAGCTCACCTGTTGCAGTGAACACTGAAGCTTTCTTT. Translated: CASSPVAVNTEAFF.

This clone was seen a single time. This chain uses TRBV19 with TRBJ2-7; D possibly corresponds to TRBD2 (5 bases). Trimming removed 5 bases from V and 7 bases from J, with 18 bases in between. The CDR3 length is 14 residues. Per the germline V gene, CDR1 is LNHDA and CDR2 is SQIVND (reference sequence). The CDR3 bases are TGTGCCAGTAGTCTCCGGACTGCATTCGGGGAGCAGTACTTC. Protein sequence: CASSLRTAFGEQYF.

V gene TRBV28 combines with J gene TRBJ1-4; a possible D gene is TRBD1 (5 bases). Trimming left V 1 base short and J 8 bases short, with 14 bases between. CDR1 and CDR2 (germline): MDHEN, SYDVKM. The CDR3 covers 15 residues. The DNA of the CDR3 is TGTGCCAGCAGTTTATTTCCGGGCCAGGGAGAAAAACTGTTTTTT. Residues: CASSLFPGQGEKLFF.

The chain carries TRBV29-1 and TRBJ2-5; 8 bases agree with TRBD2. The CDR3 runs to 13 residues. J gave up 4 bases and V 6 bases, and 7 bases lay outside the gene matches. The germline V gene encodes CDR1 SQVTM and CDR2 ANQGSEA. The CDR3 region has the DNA TGCAGCGTAAAAGCGGGAGAGGTAGAGACCCAGTACTTC. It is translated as CSVKAGEVETQYF.

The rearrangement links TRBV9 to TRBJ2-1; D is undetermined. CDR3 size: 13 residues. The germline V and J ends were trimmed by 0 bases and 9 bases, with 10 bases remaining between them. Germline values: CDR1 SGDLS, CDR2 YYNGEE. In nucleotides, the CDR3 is TGTGCCAGCAGCGTAGTAGGTAGGAGTGAGCAGTTCTTC. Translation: CASSVVGRSEQFF. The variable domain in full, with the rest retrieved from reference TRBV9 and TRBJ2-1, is DSGVTQTPKHLITATGQRVTLRCSPRSGDLSVYWYQQSLDQGLQFLIQYYNGEERAKGNILERFSAQQFPDLHSELNLSSLELGDSALYFCASSVVGRSEQFFGPGTRLTVL.

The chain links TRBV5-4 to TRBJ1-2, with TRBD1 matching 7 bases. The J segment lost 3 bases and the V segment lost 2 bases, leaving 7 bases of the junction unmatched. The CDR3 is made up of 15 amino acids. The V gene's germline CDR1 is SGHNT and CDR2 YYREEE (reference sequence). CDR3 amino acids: CASSLNRGFHYGYTF. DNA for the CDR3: TGTGCCAGCAGCTTAAACAGGGGTTTTCACTATGGCTACACCTTC.

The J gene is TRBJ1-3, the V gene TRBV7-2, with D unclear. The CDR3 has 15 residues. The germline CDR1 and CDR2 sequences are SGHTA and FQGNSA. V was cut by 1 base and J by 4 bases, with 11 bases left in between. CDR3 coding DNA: TGTGCCAGCAGCTTAGTAACCGGCGCCGGAAACACCATATATTTT. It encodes CASSLVTGAGNTIYF.

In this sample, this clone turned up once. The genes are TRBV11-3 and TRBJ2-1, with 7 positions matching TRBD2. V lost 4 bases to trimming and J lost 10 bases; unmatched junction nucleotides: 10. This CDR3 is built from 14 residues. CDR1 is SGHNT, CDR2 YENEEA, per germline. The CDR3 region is CASSSSGALQEQFF. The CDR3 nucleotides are TGTGCCAGCAGCTCGAGCGGGGCACTCCAAGAGCAGTTCTTC.

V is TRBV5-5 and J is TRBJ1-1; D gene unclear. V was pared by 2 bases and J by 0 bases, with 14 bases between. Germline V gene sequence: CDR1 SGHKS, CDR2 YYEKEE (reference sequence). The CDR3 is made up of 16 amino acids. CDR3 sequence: CASSFDPYGLNTEAFF. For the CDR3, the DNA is TGTGCCAGCAGCTTTGACCCCTACGGCCTGAACACTGAAGCTTTCTTT.

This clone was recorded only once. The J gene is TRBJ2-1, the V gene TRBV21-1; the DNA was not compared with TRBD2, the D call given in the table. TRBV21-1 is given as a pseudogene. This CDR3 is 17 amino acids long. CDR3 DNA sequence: TGTGCCAGCAGCAAAGGAGGACTAGCGGGAAAGAACAATGAGCAGTTCTTC. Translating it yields CASSKGGLAGKNNEQFF.

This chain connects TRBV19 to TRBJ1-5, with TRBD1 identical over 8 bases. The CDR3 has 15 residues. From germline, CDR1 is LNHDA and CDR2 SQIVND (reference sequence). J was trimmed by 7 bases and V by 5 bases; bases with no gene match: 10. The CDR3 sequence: CASSLGQGVGQPQHF. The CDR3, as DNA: TGTGCCAGTAGTCTCGGACAGGGTGTAGGGCAGCCCCAGCATTTT.

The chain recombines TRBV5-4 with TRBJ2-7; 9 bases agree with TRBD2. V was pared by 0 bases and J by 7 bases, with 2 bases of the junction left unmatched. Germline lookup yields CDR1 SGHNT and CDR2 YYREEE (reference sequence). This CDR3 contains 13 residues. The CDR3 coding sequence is TGTGCCAGCAGCTTGGGGGCGGGAGGGGAGCAGTACTTC. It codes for CASSLGAGGEQYF.

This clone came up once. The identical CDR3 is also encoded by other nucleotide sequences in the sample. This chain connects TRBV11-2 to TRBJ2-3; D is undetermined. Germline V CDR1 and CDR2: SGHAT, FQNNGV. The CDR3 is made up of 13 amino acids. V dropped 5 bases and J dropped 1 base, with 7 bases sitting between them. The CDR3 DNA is TGTGCCAGCAGCCTTCGTGGCACAGATACGCAGTATTTT. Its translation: CASSLRGTDTQYF.

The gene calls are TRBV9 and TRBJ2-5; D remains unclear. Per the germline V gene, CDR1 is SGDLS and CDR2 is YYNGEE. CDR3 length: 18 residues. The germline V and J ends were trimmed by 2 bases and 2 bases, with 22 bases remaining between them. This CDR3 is CASSVGTARPYLQETQYF. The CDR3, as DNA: TGTGCCAGCAGCGTTGGTACGGCGAGACCGTACTTACAAGAGACCCAGTACTTC.

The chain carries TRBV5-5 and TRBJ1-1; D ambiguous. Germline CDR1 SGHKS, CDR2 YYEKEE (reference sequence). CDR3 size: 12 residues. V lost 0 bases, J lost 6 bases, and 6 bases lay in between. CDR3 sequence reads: CASSLGGPEAFF. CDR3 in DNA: TGTGCCAGCAGCTTGGGGGGTCCTGAAGCTTTCTTT.

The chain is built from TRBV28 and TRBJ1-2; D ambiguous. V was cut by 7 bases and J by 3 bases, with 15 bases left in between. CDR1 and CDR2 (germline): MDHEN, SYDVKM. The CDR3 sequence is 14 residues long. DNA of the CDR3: TGTGCCAGCAAGGTAGAAGGCTTTGACTATGGCTACACCTTC. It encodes CASKVEGFDYGYTF.

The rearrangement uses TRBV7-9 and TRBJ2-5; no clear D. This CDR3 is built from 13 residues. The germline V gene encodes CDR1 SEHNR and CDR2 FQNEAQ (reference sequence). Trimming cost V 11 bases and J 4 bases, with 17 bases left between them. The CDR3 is CAQTKAGRETQYF. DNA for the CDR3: TGTGCCCAAACCAAGGCTGGAAGAGAGACCCAGTACTTC.

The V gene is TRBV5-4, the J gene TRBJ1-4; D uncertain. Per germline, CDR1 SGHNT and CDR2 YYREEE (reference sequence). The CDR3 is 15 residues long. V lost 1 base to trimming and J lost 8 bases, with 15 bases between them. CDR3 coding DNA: TGTGCCAGCAGCTTGAATCAAGGGAGAGGGGAAAAACTGTTTTTT. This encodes CASSLNQGRGEKLFF.

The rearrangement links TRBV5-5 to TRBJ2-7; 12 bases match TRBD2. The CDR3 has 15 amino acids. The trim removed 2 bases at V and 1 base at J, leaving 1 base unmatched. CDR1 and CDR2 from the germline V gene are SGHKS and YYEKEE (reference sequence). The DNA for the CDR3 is TGTGCCAGCAGCTTTGGACTAGCGGGGTCCTACGAGCAGTACTTC. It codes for CASSFGLAGSYEQYF.

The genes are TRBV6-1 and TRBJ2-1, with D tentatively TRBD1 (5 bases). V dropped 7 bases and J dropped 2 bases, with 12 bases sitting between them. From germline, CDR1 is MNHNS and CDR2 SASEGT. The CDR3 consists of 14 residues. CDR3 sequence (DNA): TGTGCCAGCATAAGAGCCAGGGCCTACAATGAGCAGTTCTTC. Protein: CASIRARAYNEQFF.